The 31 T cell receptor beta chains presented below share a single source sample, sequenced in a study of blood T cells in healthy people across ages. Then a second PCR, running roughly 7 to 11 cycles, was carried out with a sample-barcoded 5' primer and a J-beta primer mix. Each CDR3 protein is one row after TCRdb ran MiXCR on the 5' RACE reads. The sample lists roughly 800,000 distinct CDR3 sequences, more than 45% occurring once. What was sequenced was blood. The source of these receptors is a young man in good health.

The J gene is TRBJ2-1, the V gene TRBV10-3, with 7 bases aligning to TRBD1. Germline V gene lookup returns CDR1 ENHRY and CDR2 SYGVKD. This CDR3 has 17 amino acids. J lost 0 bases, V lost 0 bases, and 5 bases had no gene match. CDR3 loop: CAISESGGRGSYNEQFF. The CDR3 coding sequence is TGTGCCATCAGTGAGTCAGGGGGCAGGGGCTCCTACAATGAGCAGTTCTTC.

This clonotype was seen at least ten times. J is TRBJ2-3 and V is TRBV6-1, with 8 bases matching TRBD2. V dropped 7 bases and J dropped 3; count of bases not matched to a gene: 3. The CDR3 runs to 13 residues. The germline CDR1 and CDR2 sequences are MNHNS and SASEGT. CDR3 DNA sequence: TGTGCCAGCAATGAGCGGGAGACAGATACGCAGTATTTT. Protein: CASNERETDTQYF.

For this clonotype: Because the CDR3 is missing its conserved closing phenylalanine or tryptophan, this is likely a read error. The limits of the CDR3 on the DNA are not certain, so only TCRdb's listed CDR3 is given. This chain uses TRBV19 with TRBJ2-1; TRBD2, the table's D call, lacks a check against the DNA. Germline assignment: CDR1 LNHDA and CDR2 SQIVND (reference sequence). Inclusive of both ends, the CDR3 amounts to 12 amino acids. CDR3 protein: CASMGSGYTFGS.

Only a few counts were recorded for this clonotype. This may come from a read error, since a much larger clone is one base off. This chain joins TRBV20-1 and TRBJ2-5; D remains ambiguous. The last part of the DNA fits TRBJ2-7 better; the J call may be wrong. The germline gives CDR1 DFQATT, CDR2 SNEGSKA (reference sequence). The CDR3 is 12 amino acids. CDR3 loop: CIASNSDLEQYF. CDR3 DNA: TGCATTGCTAGTAACAGCGACCTCGAGCAGTACTTC.

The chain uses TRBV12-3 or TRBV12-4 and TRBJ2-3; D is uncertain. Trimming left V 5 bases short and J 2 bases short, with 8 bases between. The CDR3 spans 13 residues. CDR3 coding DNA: TGTGCCAGCAGTGTCGCTGCCACAGATACGCAGTATTTT. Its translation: CASSVAATDTQYF.

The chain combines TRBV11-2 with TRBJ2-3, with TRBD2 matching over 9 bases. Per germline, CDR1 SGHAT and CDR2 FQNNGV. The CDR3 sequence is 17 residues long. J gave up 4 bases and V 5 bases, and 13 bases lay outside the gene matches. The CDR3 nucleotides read TGTGCCAGCAGCCCGACCCGCCTAGCGGGGCGTCCAGATACGCAGTATTTT. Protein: CASSPTRLAGRPDTQYF.

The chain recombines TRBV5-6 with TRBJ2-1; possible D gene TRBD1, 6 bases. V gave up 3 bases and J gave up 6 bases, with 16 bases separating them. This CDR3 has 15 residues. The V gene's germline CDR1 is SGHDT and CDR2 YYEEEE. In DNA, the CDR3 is TGTGCCAGCAGCTCTGGACAGTGGGTGCTCAATGAGCAGTTCTTC. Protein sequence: CASSSGQWVLNEQFF. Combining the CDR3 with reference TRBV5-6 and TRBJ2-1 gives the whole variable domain DAGVTQSPTHLIKTRGQQVTLRCSPKSGHDTVSWYQQALGQGPQFIFQYYEEEERQRGNFPDRFSGHQFPNYSSELNVNALLLGDSALYLCASSSGQWVLNEQFFGPGTRLTVL.

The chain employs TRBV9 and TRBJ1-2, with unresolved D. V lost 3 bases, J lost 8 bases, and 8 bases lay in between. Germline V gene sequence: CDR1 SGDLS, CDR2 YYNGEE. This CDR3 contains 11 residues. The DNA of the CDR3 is TGTGCCAGCAGCGGCCCGGTGGGCTACACCTTC. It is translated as CASSGPVGYTF.

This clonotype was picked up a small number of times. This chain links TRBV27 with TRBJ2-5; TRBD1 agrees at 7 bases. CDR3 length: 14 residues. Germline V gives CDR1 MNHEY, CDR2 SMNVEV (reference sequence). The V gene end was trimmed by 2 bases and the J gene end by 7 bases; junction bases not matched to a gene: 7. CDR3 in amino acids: CASSLQGDQVTQYF. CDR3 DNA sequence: TGTGCCAGCAGTTTACAGGGGGACCAGGTGACCCAGTACTTC.

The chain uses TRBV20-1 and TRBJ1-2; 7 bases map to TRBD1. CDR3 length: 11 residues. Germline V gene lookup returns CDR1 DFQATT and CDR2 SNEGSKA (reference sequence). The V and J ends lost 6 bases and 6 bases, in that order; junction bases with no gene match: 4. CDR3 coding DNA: TGCAGTGCCGACAGGGTCGATGGCTACACCTTC. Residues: CSADRVDGYTF.

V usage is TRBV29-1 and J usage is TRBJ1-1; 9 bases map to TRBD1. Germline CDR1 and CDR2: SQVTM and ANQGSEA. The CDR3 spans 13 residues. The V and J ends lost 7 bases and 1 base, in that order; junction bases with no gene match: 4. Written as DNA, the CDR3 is TGCAGCGCCGGGACAGGGTCGAACACTGAAGCTTTCTTT. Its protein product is CSAGTGSNTEAFF.

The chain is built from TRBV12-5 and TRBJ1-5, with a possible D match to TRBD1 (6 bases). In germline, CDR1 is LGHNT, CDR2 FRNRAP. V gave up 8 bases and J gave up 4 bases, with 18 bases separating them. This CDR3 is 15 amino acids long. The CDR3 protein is CASSLTGAGNQPQHF. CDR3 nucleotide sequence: TGTGCTAGTTCGCTTACGGGGGCTGGAAATCAGCCCCAGCATTTT.

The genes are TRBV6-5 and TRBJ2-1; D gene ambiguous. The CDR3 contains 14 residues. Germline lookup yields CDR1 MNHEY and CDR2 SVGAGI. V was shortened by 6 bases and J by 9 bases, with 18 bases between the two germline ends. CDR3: CASRSVGTFGEQFF. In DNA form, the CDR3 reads TGTGCCAGCAGATCCGTGGGCACATTCGGTGAGCAGTTCTTC.

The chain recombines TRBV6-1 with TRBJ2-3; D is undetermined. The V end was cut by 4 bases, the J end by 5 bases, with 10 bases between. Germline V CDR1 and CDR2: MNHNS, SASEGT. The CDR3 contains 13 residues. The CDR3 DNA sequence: TGTGCCAGCAGTGCGGCGGCGTTAGATACGCAGTATTTT. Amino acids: CASSAAALDTQYF.

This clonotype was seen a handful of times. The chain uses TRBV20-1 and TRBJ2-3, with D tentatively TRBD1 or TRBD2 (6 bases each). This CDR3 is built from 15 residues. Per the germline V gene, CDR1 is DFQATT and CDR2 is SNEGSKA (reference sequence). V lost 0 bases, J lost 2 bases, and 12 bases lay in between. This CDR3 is CSARDVRGLTDTQYF. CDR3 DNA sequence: TGCAGTGCTAGAGACGTACGGGGGCTCACAGATACGCAGTATTTT.

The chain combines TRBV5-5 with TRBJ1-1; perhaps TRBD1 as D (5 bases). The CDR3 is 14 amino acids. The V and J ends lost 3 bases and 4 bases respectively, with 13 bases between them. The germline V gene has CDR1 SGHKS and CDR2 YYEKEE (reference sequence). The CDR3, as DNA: TGTGCCAGCAGCTCAGGGCTGGACTTCACTGAAGCTTTCTTT. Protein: CASSSGLDFTEAFF.

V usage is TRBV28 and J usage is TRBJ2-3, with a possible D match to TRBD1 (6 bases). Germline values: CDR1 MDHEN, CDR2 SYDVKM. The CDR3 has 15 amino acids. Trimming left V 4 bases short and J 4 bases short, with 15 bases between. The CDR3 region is CASSSEQGGADTQYF. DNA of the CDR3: TGTGCCAGCAGTTCAGAACAGGGTGGGGCAGATACGCAGTATTTT.

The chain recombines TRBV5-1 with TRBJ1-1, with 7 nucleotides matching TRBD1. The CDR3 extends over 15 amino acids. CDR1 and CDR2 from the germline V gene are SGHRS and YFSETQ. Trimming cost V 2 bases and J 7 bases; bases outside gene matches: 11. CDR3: CASSFSYGQAYEAFF. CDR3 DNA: TGCGCCAGCAGCTTCTCTTACGGACAGGCGTATGAAGCTTTCTTT.

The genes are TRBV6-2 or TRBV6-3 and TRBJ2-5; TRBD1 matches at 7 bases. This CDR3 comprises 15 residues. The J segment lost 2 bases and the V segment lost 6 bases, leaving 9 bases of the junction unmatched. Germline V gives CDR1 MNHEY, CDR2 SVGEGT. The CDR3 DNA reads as TGTGCCAGCAGAACCGACAGGGAAGGTCAAGAGACCCAGTACTTC. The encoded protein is CASRTDREGQETQYF.

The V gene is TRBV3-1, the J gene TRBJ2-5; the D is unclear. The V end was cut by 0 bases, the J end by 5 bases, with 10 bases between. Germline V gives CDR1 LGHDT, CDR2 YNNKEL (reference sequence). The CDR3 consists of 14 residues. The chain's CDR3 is CASSQEFPPETQYF. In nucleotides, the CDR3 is TGTGCCAGCAGCCAAGAATTCCCCCCGGAGACCCAGTACTTC.

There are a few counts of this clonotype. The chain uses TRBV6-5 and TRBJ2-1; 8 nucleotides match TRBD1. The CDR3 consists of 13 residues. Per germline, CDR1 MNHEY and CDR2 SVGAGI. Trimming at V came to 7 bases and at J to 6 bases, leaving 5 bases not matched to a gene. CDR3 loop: CASIGTGPNEQFF. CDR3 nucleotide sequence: TGTGCCAGCATCGGGACAGGCCCCAATGAGCAGTTCTTC.

The CDR3 DNA reads as TGTGCCATCTCAATCGCCGGCGATACGCAGTATTTT. Translation gives CAISIAGDTQYF. The genes are TRBV10-3 and TRBJ2-3; D is unclear. The CDR3 runs to 12 residues. Germline CDR1 and CDR2: ENHRY and SYGVKD. V lost 8 bases and J 6 bases, leaving 12 bases between the germline ends.

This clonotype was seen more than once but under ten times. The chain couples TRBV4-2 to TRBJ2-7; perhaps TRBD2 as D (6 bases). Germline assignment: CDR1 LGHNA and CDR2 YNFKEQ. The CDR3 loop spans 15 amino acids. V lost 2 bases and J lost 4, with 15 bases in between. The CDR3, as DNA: TGTGCCAGCAGCCAAAATGTAGGACTAATATACGAGCAGTACTTC. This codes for CASSQNVGLIYEQYF.

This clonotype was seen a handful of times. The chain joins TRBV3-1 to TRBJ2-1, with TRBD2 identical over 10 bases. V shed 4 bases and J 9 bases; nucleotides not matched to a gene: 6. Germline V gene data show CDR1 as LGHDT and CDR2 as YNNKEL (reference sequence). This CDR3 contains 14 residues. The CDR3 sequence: CASSPGTSVTEQFF. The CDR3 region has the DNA TGTGCCAGCAGCCCGGGGACTAGCGTCACTGAGCAGTTCTTC.

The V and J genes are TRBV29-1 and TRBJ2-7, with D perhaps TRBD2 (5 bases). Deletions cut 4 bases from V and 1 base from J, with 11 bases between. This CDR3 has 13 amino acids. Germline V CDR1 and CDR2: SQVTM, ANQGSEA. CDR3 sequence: CSVGASPSYEQYF. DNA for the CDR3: TGCAGCGTTGGGGCTAGCCCTTCCTACGAGCAGTACTTC.

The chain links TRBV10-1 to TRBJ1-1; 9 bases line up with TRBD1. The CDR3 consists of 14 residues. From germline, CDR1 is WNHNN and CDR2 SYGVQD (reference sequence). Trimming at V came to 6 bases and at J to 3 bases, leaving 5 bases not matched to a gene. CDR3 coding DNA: TGCGCCAGCAGGAGGGACAGGGCGGACACTGAAGCTTTCTTT. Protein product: CASRRDRADTEAFF.

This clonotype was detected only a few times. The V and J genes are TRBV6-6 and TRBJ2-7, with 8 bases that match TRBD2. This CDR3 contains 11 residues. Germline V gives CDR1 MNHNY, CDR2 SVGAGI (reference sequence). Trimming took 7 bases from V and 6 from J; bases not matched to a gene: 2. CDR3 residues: CASTGGAEQYF. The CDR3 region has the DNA TGTGCCAGCACGGGGGGGGCCGAGCAGTACTTC.

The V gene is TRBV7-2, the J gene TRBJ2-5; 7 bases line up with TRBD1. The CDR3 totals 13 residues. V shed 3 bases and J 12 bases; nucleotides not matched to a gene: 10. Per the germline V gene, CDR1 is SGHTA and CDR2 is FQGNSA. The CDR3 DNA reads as TGTGCCAGCAGCTTCGACCGACAGGGCTTCAAGTACTTC. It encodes CASSFDRQGFKYF.

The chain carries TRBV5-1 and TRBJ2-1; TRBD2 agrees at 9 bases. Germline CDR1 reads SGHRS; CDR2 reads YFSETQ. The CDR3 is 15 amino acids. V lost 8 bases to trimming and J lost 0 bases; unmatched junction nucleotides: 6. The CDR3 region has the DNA TGCGCCAGTTGCAGCGGGAGGCCCTCCTACAATGAGCAGTTCTTC. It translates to CASCSGRPSYNEQFF.

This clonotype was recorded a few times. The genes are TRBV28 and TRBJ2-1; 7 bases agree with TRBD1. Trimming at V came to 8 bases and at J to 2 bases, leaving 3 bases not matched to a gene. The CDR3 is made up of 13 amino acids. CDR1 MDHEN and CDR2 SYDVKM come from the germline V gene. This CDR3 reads CASRTGPYNEQFF. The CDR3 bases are TGTGCCAGCCGGACAGGTCCCTACAATGAGCAGTTCTTC.

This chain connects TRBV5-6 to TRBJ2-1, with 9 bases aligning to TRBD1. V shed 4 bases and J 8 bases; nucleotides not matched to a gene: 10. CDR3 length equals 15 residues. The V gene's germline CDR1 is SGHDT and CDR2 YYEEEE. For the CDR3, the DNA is TGTGCCAGCAGCCCTGGGACAGGGAAAGGGGATGAGCAGTTCTTC. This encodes CASSPGTGKGDEQFF. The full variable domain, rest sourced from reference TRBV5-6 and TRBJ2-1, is DAGVTQSPTHLIKTRGQQVTLRCSPKSGHDTVSWYQQALGQGPQFIFQYYEEEERQRGNFPDRFSGHQFPNYSSELNVNALLLGDSALYLCASSPGTGKGDEQFFGPGTRLTVL.